The clone carrying this T cell receptor beta chain was recorded at least ten times. As yet, its antigen is unknown. The sample is drawn from a study of T cells after yellow fever vaccination. Study results and caveats: Most primary-vaccination clones recurred post-booster (roughly 96% CD4, 88% CD8). Peaking on day 5 versus 15, the secondary response was faster but weaker.

CDR1 and CDR2 from the germline V gene are LGHNT and FRNRAP. This CDR3 comprises 15 residues. Germline trimming cut 2 bases from V and 1 base from J; bases unmatched to any gene: 4. TCRdb fed the 5' RACE reads into MiXCR, producing one record per CDR3 protein. This table has about 310,000 distinct CDR3 sequences, around 3.6% appearing once. Material: PBMCs, obtained on the day of the yellow fever booster vaccination. This TCR was recovered from a man younger than 35 who received the YFV17D yellow fever vaccine. The V and J genes are TRBV12-5 and TRBJ2-5; TRBD1 matches 7 bases. The CDR3 protein is CASGLFPGGQETQYF. DNA of the CDR3: TGTGCTAGTGGTTTGTTTCCAGGGGGCCAAGAGACCCAGTACTTC.